This TCR beta chain was sequenced for a study of blood T cell repertoires in COVID-19. Whole-study context: PBMCs, B-cell-depleted T cells, or T cells were the source of the cDNA or gDNA that made up the material.

In the original workflow: Reference gene primer amplification gave estimated nucleated cell counts. The repertoire was sequenced with immunoSEQ multiplex PCR; TCRdb's copy has only in-frame clones and lacks some. V and J calls and clone size come straight from that table; D and trimming were deduced from the DNA. The table includes about 82,000 clones, around 80% detected once. The germline V gene encodes CDR1 MNHEY and CDR2 SVGAGI. V was trimmed by 3 bases and J by 4 bases, leaving 14 bases between them. The CDR3 has 15 residues. V and J are TRBV6-5 and TRBJ2-3; possibly TRBD2 for D (6 bases). What was sequenced was peripheral blood. The origin of this receptor is a man aged 45-65 years with active or convalescent COVID-19. The CDR3, as DNA: TGTGCCAGCAGTTATGTAGCGGCTGGGGCAGATACGCAGTATTTT. Encoded protein: CASSYVAAGADTQYF.